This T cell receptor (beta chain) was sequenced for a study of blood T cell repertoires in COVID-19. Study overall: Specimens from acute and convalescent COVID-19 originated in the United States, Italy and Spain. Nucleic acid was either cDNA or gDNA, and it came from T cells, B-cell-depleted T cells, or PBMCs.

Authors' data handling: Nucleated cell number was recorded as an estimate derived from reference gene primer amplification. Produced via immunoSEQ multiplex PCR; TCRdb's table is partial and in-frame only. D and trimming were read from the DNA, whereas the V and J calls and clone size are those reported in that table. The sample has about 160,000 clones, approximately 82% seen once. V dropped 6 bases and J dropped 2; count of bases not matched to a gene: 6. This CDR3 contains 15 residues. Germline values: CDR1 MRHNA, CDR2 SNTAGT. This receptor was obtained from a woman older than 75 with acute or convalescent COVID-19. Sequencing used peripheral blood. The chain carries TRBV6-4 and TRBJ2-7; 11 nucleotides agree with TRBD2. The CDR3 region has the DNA TGTGCCAGCAGGGATCCTAGCGGGAGGACCTACGAGCAGTACTTC. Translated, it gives CASRDPSGRTYEQYF.